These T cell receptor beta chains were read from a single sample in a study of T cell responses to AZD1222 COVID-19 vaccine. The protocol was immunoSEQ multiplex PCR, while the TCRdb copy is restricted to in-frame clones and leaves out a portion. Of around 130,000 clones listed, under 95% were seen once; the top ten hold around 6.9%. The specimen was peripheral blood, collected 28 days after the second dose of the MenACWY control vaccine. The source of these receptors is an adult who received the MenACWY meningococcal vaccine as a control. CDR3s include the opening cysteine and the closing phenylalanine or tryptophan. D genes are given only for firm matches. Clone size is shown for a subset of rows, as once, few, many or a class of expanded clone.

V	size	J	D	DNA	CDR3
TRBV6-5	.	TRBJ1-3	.	TGTGCCAGCAGTTACTCGAGTCCAAGCACTGGAAACACCATATATTTT	CASSYSSPSTGNTIYF
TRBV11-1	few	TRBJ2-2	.	TGTGCCAGCAGGCACCTAGCCACCGGGGAGCTGTTTTTT	CASRHLATGELFF
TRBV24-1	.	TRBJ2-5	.	TGTGCCACCAGTGATGTTACAGGGACCCAAGAGACCCAGTACTTC	CATSDVTGTQETQYF
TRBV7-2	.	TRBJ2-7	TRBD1	TGTGCCAGCAGCTCGGGACAGGGCTTAGAGCAGTACTTC	CASSSGQGLEQYF
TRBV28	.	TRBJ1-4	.	TGTGCCACCCTTGGGGGGGCTCGGGAAAAACTGTTTTTT	CATLGGAREKLFF
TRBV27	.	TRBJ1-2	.	TGTGCCAGCAGTTTATCGCGGCAGGATCATGGCTACACCTTC	CASSLSRQDHGYTF
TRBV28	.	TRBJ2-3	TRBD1	TGTGCCAGCAGGGGACAGGCATATCCTAGCACAGATACGCAGTATTTT	CASRGQAYPSTDTQYF
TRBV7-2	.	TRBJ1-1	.	TGTGCCAGCAGCTTAGATCCCCTCACTATTGAAGCTTTCTTT	CASSLDPLTIEAFF
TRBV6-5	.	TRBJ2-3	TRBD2	TGTGCCACCCTCGGGACTAGCGGGGGGGATACGCAGTATTTT	CATLGTSGGDTQYF
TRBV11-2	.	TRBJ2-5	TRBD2	TGTGCCAGCAGCACAACTAGCGGGGGGGCAGAGACCCAGTACTTC	CASSTTSGGAETQYF
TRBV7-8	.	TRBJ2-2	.	TGTGCCAGCAGCTTAGCTGCCGGGGGTGGGAGCGGGGAGCTGTTTTTT	CASSLAAGGGSGELFF
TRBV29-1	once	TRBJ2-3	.	TGCAGCGTTGCGGCGGGATCTTCCACAGATACGCAGTATTTT	CSVAAGSSTDTQYF
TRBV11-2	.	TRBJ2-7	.	TGTGCCAGCAGCTTCGGTGAGGACGGTTACGAGCAGTACTTC	CASSFGEDGYEQYF
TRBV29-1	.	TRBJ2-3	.	TGCAGCGTTGAGAGTCAGGGAGGAGCAGATACGCAGTATTTT	CSVESQGGADTQYF
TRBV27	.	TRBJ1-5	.	TGTGCCAGCAGAATTAGGGGGGATAGCAATCAGCCCCAGCATTTT	CASRIRGDSNQPQHF
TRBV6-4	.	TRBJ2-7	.	TGTGCCAGCAGTGACTCAATCCGTAAAGCGCGGGAGCAGTACTTC	CASSDSIRKAREQYF
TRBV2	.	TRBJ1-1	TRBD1	TGTGCCACACAGGGGACTAACACTGAAGCTTTCTTT	CATQGTNTEAFF
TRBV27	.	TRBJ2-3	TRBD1	TGTGCCAGCACGACAGGGGTGGGACCTTATTTT	CASTTGVGPYF
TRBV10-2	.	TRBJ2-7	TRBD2	TGCGCCAGTATAGCGGGAGGGGACCACGAGCAGTACTTC	CASIAGGDHEQYF
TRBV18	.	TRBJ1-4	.	TGTGCCAGCTCACCCACACCTTGGGAAAAACTGTTTTTT	CASSPTPWEKLFF
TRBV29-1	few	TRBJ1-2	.	TGCAGCGTTATGACAGGCGGCGGCTACACCTTC	CSVMTGGGYTF
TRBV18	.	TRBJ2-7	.	TGTGCCAGCTCGCAACTGGACAGCTACGAGCAGTACTTC	CASSQLDSYEQYF
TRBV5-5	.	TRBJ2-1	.	TGTGCCAGCAGCTTGGAGGAAGGCAGCTACAATGAGCAGTTCTTC	CASSLEEGSYNEQFF
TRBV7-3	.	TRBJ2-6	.	TGTGCCAGCAGCTTATATCCCCGGGGGGCCTCTGGGGCCAACGTCCTGACTTTC	CASSLYPRGASGANVLTF
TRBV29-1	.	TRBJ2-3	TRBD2	TGCAGCGTCGAGACTAGCGGGGGCACAGATACGCAGTATTTT	CSVETSGGTDTQYF
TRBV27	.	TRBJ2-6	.	TGTGCCAGCAGTTTATTCCCCTCGGGGGCCAACGTCCTGACTTTC	CASSLFPSGANVLTF
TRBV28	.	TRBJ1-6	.	TGTGCCAGCAGTATCGGGCCAACCGGTTTGAATTCACCCCTCCACTTT	CASSIGPTGLNSPLHF
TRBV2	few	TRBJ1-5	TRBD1	TGTGCCAGCAGCTCCGGGACAGCTAATCAGCCCCAGCATTTT	CASSSGTANQPQHF
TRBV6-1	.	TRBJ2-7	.	TGTGCCAGCAGTGAAGTAGTCAGTTCCTACGAGCAGTACTTC	CASSEVVSSYEQYF
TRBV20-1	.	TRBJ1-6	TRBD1	TGCAGTGCTAGTATACAGGGGGCCAGAAATTCACCCCTCCACTTT	CSASIQGARNSPLHF
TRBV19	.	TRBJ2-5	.	TGTGCCAGTAGTATCCGGTGGGCCATGGAGACCCAGTACTTC	CASSIRWAMETQYF
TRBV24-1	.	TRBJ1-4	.	TGTGCCACCAGTGATTTGCGGGGGGAAAAACTGTTTTTT	CATSDLRGEKLFF
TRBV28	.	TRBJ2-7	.	TGTGCCAGCACACCCAAGGCAGGGGCCTACGAGCAGTACTTC	CASTPKAGAYEQYF
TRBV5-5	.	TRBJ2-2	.	TGTGCCAGCAGGGGCACTTCGAACACCGGGGAGCTGTTTTTT	CASRGTSNTGELFF
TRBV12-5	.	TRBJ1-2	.	TGTGCTAGTGGTTCGTCGAGTGGCTACACCTTC	CASGSSSGYTF
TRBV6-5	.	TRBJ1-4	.	TGTGCCAGCAGTTGGGTCAGGGATGAAAAACTGTTTTTT	CASSWVRDEKLFF
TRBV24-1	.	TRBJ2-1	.	TGTGCCACCGCCGAAAGTTTCGGGGGCCCTTCCTACAATGAGCAGTTCTTC	CATAESFGGPSYNEQFF
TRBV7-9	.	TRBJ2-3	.	.	CASSLEFGGGAPREYF
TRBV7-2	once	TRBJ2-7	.	TGTGCCAGCAATACCAAGGTTGGGGGGAAGCAGTACTTC	CASNTKVGGKQYF
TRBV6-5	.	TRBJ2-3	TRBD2	TGTGCCAGCAGGCCTAGCGGGGGGGCGGGAGATACGCAGTATTTT	CASRPSGGAGDTQYF
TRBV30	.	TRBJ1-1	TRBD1	TGTGCCTGGATCATAGGGACAGTGAACACTGAAGCTTTCTTT	CAWIIGTVNTEAFF